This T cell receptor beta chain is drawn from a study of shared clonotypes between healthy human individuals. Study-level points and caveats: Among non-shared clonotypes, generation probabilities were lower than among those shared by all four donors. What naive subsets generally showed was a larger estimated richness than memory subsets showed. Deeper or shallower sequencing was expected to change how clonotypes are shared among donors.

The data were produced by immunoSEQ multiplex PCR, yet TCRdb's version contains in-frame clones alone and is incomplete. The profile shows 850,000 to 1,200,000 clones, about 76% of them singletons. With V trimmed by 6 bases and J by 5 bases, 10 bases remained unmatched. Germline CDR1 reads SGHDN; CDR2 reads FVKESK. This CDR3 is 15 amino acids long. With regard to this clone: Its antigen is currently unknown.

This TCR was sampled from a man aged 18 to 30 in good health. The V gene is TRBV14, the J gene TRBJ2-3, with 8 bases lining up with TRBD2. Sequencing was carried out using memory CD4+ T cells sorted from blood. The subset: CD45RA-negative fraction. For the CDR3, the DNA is TGTGCCAGCAGACGTAGCGGGGACTTTTTAGATACGCAGTATTTT. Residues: CASRRSGDFLDTQYF. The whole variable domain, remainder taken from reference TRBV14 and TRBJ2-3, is EAGVTQFPSHSVIEKGQTVTLRCDPISGHDNLYWYRRVMGKEIKFLLHFVKESKQDESGMPNNRFLAERTGGTYSTLKVQPAELEDSGVYFCASRRSGDFLDTQYFGPGTRLTVL.